This T cell receptor beta chain was recovered during a study of OX40 agonist ivuxolimab in advanced cancers. Study at large: Dose-escalation patients' cancers were hepatocellular carcinoma, melanoma, renal cell or head and neck cancer.

Trimming stripped 5 bases from V and 1 base from J, with 8 bases between. Germline V gene lookup returns CDR1 SGHTA and CDR2 FQGNSA. This CDR3 region has 13 residues. This clone showed up just once. The assay was immunoSEQ multiplex PCR, and TCRdb's table has in-frame clones only and misses some. The sample has around 66,000 clones, about 80% seen once. The V gene is TRBV7-2, the J gene TRBJ2-5; TRBD2 is a possible D gene (6 bases). The clonotype comes from an adult with an advanced solid tumor such as melanoma, head and neck, liver or kidney cancer. Sequencing used CD4+ or CD8+ T cells sorted from blood, obtained in a trial of the OX40 agonist ivuxolimab. The CDR3 reads CASSRGLQETQYF. CDR3 sequence (DNA): TGTGCCAGCAGCCGGGGACTCCAAGAGACCCAGTACTTC.